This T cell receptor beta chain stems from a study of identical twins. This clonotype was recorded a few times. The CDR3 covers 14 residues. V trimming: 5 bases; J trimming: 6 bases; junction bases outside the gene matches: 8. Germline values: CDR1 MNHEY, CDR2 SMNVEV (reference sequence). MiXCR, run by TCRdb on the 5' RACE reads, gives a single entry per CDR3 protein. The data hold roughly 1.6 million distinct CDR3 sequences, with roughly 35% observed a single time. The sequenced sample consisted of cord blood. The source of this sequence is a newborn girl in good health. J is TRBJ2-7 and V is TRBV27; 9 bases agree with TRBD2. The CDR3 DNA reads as TGTGCCAGCAGTCCCGATAGCGGGAGAGGCGAGCAGTACTTC. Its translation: CASSPDSGRGEQYF.